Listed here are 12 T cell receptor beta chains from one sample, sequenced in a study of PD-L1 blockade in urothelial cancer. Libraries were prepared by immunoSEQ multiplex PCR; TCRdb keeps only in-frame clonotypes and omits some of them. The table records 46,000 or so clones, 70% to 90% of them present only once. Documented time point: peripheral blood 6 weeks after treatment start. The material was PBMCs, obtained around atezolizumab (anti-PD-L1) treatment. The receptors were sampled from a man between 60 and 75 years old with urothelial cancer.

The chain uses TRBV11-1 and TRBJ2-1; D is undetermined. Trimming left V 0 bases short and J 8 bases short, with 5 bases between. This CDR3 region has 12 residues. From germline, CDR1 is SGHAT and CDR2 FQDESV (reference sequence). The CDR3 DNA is TGTGCCAGCAGCTTAGCGGCGGATGAGCAGTTCTTC. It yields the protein CASSLAADEQFF.

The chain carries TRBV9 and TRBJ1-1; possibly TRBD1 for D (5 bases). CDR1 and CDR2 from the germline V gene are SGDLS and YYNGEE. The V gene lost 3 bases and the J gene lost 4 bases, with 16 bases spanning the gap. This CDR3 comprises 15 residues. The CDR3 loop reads CASSEYQGGTTEAFF. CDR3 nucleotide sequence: TGTGCCAGCAGCGAATACCAGGGCGGTACCACTGAAGCTTTCTTT.

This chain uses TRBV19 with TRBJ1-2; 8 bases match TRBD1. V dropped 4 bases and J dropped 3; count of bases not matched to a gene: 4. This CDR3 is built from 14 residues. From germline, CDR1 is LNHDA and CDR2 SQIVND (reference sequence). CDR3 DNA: TGTGCCAGTAGTAGAGACAGGGGAGACTATGGCTACACCTTC. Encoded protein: CASSRDRGDYGYTF. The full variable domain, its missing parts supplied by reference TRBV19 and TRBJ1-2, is DGGITQSPKYLFRKEGQNVTLSCEQNLNHDAMYWYRQDPGQGLRLIYYSQIVNDFQKGDIAEGYSVSREKKESFPLTVTSAQKNPTAFYLCASSRDRGDYGYTFGSGTRLTVV.

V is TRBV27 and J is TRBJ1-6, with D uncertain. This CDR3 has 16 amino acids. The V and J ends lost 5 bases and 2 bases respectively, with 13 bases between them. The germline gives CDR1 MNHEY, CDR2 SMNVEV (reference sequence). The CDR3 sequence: CASSPRAGTYNSPLHF. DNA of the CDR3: TGTGCCAGCAGTCCCCGTGCAGGAACCTATAATTCACCCCTCCACTTT.

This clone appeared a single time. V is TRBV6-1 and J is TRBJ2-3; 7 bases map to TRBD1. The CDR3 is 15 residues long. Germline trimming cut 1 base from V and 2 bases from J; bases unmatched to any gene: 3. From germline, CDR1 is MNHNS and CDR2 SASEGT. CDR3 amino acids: CASSEDRGNTDTQYF. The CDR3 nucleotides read TGTGCCAGCAGTGAAGACAGGGGAAACACAGATACGCAGTATTTT.

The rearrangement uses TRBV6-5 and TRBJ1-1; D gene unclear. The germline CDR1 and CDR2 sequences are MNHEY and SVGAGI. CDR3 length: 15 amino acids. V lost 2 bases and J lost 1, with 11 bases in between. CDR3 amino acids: CASSYNNRQNTEAFF. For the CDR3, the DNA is TGTGCCAGCAGTTACAATAACAGACAGAACACTGAAGCTTTCTTT.

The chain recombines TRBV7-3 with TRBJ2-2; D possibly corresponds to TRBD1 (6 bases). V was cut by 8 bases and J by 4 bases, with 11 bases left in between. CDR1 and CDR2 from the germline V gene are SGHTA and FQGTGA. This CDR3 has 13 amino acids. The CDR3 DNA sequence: TGTGCCAGCGGAAGGACAGTCACCGGGGAGCTGTTTTTT. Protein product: CASGRTVTGELFF.

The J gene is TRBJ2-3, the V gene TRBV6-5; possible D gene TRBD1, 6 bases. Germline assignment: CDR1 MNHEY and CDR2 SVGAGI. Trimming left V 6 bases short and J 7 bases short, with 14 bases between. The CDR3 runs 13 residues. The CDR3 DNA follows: TGTGCCAGCAGGGGTCCAGGGGTATATACGCAGTATTTT. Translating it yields CASRGPGVYTQYF.

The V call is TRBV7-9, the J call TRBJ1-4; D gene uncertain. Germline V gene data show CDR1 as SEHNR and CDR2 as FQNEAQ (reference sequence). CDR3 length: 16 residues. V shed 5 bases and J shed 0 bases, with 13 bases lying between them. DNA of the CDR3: TGTGCCAGCAGCCCGTTGGGAGGCGCAACTAATGAAAAACTGTTTTTT. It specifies CASSPLGGATNEKLFF.

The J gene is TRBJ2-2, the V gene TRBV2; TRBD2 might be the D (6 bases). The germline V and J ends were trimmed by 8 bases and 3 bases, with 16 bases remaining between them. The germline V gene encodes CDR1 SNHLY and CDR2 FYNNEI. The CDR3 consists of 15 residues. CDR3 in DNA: TGTGCCAGCTCCTGGGGCGGGGCGGACACCGGGGAGCTGTTTTTT. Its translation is CASSWGGADTGELFF. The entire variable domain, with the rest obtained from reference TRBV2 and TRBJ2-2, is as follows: EPEVTQTPSHQVTQMGQEVILRCVPISNHLYFYWYRQILGQKVEFLVSFYNNEISEKSEIFDDQFSVERPDGSNFTLKIRSTKLEDSAMYFCASSWGGADTGELFFGEGSRLTVL.

The CDR3 spells CASTYRTGENSPLHF. CDR3 nucleotide sequence: TGTGCCAGCACATATAGGACAGGGGAGAATTCACCCCTCCACTTT. The gene calls are TRBV2 and TRBJ1-6; 9 bases line up with TRBD1. The CDR3 length is 15 residues. Per the germline V gene, CDR1 is SNHLY and CDR2 is FYNNEI. Losses at the gene ends were 7 bases for V and 7 bases for J; bases not matched to a gene: 8.

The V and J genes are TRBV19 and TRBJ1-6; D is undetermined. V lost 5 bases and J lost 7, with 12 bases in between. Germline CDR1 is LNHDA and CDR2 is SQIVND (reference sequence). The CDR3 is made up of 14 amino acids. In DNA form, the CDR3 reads TGTGCCAGTAGTTATGACCGACAAAATTCACCCCTCCACTTT. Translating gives CASSYDRQNSPLHF.